This T cell receptor beta chain was sequenced in a study of cytomegalovirus exposure and HLA in healthy donors. General observations from the study: The majority of CMV-associated TCR beta chains were reported as apparently HLA-restricted in a later analysis. A later analysis linked a missense variant in DCLRE1C to the trimming of TCR beta V and J genes. Of the V segments, some could not be distinguished, including TRBV6-2 and TRBV6-3, and were excluded.

Concerning this clone: No antigen is known for it.

The study ran its PCR with 60 Vbeta and 13 Jbeta primers. Produced via immunoSEQ multiplex PCR; TCRdb's table is partial and in-frame only. The sample lists tens of thousands of clones; about three fifths were seen once. All the people who gave samples were healthy bone marrow donors. The length of the CDR3 is 17 residues. The germline gives CDR1 SGHDN, CDR2 FVKESK. V lost 5 bases and J lost 9; bases outside the gene matches: 15. V is TRBV14 and J is TRBJ2-3; 12 bases match TRBD2. This clonotype was sampled from a man between 50 and 59 years old in good health and CMV-seropositive. The source material was PBMCs. In nucleotides, the CDR3 is TGTGCCAGCAGCGCTACCACTAGCGGGGGGCGACAGGGGACGCAGTATTTT. It yields the protein CASSATTSGGRQGTQYF.